Each of the 15 T cell receptor beta chains below was sequenced from the same sample in a study of blood T cells in healthy people across ages. The second PCR ran 7 to 11 cycles with a sample-barcoded 5' primer and J-beta primers. TCRdb itself ran the 5' RACE reads through MiXCR, one entry per CDR3 protein. The table records over 700,000 distinct CDR3 sequences, 20% to 25% of them present only once. These data were likewise used in another study, on T cells of mothers and their children.

Sequenced sample: blood. The origin of the receptors is a boy between 10 and 17 years old in good health.

The V and J genes are TRBV7-2 and TRBJ2-5; the D is unclear. The J call may not be correct, given that the DNA end is closer to TRBJ2-7. Per the germline V gene, CDR1 is SGHTA and CDR2 is FQGNSA. The CDR3 has 13 amino acids. The CDR3 sequence: CASSLSGHYEQYF. Written as DNA, the CDR3 is TGTGCCAGCAGCTTATCCGGGCACTACGAGCAGTACTTC.

The CDR3 region is CASNTPGQPTNGQYF. The CDR3 coding sequence is TGTGCCAGCAACACGCCGGGACAACCAACCAACGGGCAGTACTTC. V usage is TRBV6-1 and J usage is TRBJ2-5; the D gene is possibly TRBD1 (6 bases). The CDR3 has 15 amino acids. V was clipped by 7 bases and J by 11 bases, with 26 bases between them. Germline CDR1 reads MNHNS; CDR2 reads SASEGT.

A few counts support this clonotype. This sequence joins TRBV6-2 or TRBV6-3 and TRBJ2-2; 11 nucleotides align to TRBD2. Trimming removed 6 bases from V and 0 bases from J; junction bases left unmatched: 6. Germline CDR1 reads MNHEY; CDR2 reads SVGEGT. The CDR3 covers 17 residues. In DNA form, the CDR3 reads TGTGCCAGCAGCGGGCTAGCGGGGGGCCCGAACACCGGGGAGCTGTTTTTT. It yields the protein CASSGLAGGPNTGELFF.

This clonotype was counted between two and nine times. The chain links TRBV4-1 to TRBJ2-7; 13 bases align to TRBD2. With the DNA end fitting TRBJ2-1 better, the J assignment may be wrong. Germline CDR1 reads MGHRA; CDR2 reads YSYEKL. This CDR3 is built from 17 residues. CDR3 protein: CASSQQTGLAGINEQFF. Written as DNA, the CDR3 is TGCGCCAGCAGCCAACAGACGGGACTAGCGGGAATCAATGAGCAGTTCTTC.

The table lists this clonotype with a few counts. This chain links TRBV7-9 with TRBJ1-1; D is unresolved. The CDR3 spans 13 residues. CDR1 is SEHNR, CDR2 FQNEAQ, per germline (reference sequence). The V end lost 2 bases, the J end lost 5 bases, and 9 bases lay between the germline ends. The CDR3 is CASSLPISTEAFF. CDR3 coding DNA: TGTGCCAGCAGCTTACCTATCTCAACTGAAGCTTTCTTT.

CDR3 nucleotides: TGTGCCAGCAGCCATAGGGACAGGGTAATTGGAAACACCATATATTTT. Translated: CASSHRDRVIGNTIYF. The chain has TRBV3-1 and TRBJ1-3, with 9 bases matching TRBD1. This CDR3 region has 16 residues. V gave up 3 bases and J gave up 3 bases; unmatched junction bases: 6. CDR1 and CDR2 (germline): LGHDT, YNNKEL (reference sequence).

A few counts support this clonotype. The V gene is TRBV5-1, the J gene TRBJ2-5; D tentatively fits TRBD1 or TRBD2 (5 bases each). This CDR3 region has 14 residues. V was shortened by 2 bases and J by 1 base, with 9 bases between the two germline ends. The germline V gene encodes CDR1 SGHRS and CDR2 YFSETQ. The CDR3 nucleotides read TGCGCCAGCAGCTTATGGGGGATCCAAGAGACCCAGTACTTC. Translated, it gives CASSLWGIQETQYF.

V and J are TRBV6-1 and TRBJ2-5, with 7 bases that match TRBD2. After removal of 5 bases from V and 5 bases from J, the junction contained 14 bases not matched to a gene. This CDR3 contains 16 residues. CDR1 is MNHNS and CDR2 is SASEGT in the germline V gene. The CDR3 here is CASSPPGLAVSETQYF. The CDR3 coding sequence is TGTGCCAGCAGTCCCCCAGGTCTAGCGGTGTCCGAGACCCAGTACTTC.

CDR3 bases: TGCAGTGCTAGGAGAATGATGGGTACAGATACGCAGTATTTT. It is translated as CSARRMMGTDTQYF. The chain joins TRBV20-1 to TRBJ2-3, with D unresolved. The CDR3 loop spans 14 amino acids. Germline values: CDR1 DFQATT, CDR2 SNEGSKA (reference sequence). The V gene lost 3 bases and the J gene lost 3 bases, with 13 bases spanning the gap.

The chain recombines TRBV5-1 with TRBJ2-2; D gene unclear. The CDR3 sequence is 17 residues long. CDR1 SGHRS and CDR2 YFSETQ come from the germline V gene. V shed 1 base and J shed 3 bases, with 16 bases lying between them. The CDR3 DNA reads as TGCGCCAGCAGCTTGAGCCTGAGCCCCTCGGACACCGGGGAGCTGTTTTTT. Translated, it gives CASSLSLSPSDTGELFF.

In this sample, this clonotype turned up a few times. V and J are TRBV6-4 and TRBJ2-3, with no clear D. Trimming pared 8 bases from V and 2 bases from J, leaving 14 bases between. The CDR3 has 14 residues. Germline V lookup: CDR1 MRHNA, CDR2 SNTAGT. The CDR3 spells CASAQDTYTDTQYF. The DNA for the CDR3 is TGTGCCAGCGCCCAAGACACGTACACAGATACGCAGTATTTT.

V usage is TRBV28 and J usage is TRBJ2-7; D may correspond to TRBD1 or TRBD2 (5 bases each). This CDR3 comprises 16 residues. The germline gives CDR1 MDHEN, CDR2 SYDVKM. V was cut by 5 bases and J by 2 bases, with 19 bases left in between. CDR3 coding DNA: TGTGCCAGCAGTGGGAGCGGCAGGGTGGTAACCTACGAGCAGTACTTC. This sequence encodes CASSGSGRVVTYEQYF.

The chain links TRBV7-9 to TRBJ2-5, with unresolved D. The CDR3 sequence is 14 residues long. The germline V gene has CDR1 SEHNR and CDR2 FQNEAQ (reference sequence). As DNA, the CDR3 is TGTGCGCTGGGCCGCTATGACTACCAAGAGACCCAGTACTTC. It is translated as CALGRYDYQETQYF.

The gene calls are TRBV20-1 and TRBJ2-1; D remains unclear. V gave up 0 bases and J gave up 8 bases, with 11 bases separating them. Per the germline V gene, CDR1 is DFQATT and CDR2 is SNEGSKA (reference sequence). The CDR3 runs to 13 residues. The CDR3 region is CSARDCELYEQFF. For the CDR3, the DNA is TGCAGTGCTAGAGATTGTGAACTCTATGAGCAGTTCTTC.

This clonotype has ten or more counts. This chain connects TRBV7-3 to TRBJ2-5; D is uncertain. Trimming removed 6 bases at V and 4 bases at J, with 15 bases between. Germline V lookup: CDR1 SGHTA, CDR2 FQGTGA. The CDR3 contains 14 residues. The CDR3 region has the DNA TGTGCCAGCAGTCCCCGAGGAAGAGGAGAGACCCAGTACTTC. This sequence encodes CASSPRGRGETQYF.